This is a list of T cell receptor beta chains from one sample in a study of T cells expressing NK-cell markers. TCRdb reworked the 5' RACE reads into one entry per CDR3 protein, no DNA. The table counts some 140,000 distinct CDR3 sequences; around a third lies in the top ten. The sequenced sample consisted of blood T cells: a sorted CD56 or NKG2C T cell subset, CD4+ or CD8+ T cells, or bulk PBMC T cells (not recorded which). These receptors all stem from a woman in her 50s in good health. CDR3s include the opening cysteine and the closing phenylalanine or tryptophan. The order of the fields is V gene, J gene, CDR3 protein.

TRBV4-1,TRBJ1-5,CASSQDLYSNQPQHF
TRBV5-4,TRBJ2-5,CASSWGRGTQETQYF
TRBV28,TRBJ2-2,CASCGRTRAGELFF
TRBV7-8,TRBJ2-1,CASSLATGDNEQFF
TRBV5-5,TRBJ2-1,CASSLLAGAYNEQFF
TRBV4-1,TRBJ2-2,CASSQVTSGITGELFF
TRBV6-6,TRBJ2-5,CASSYSNLRNQETQYF
TRBV5-6,TRBJ2-3,CASSLWDSYTDTQYF
TRBV29-1,TRBJ2-1,CSVSGTRSDEQFF
TRBV25-1,TRBJ1-2,CASSGSSGPLYTF
TRBV7-9,TRBJ2-7,CASSFSYEQYF
TRBV29-1,TRBJ2-2,CSVGTSDNTGELFF